One and the same sample provided the 3 T cell receptor beta chains below, sequenced in a study of T cells in Graves' hyperthyroidism and ophthalmopathy. RNA transcripts yielded amplified TCR beta CDR3 regions. First-round RT-PCR with HTBI primers amplified the TCR CDR3 region. Via MiXCR, TCRdb re-called the multiplex PCR reads, giving one row per CDR3 protein. Altogether about 610,000 distinct CDR3 sequences are present, around 15% being singletons, with the ten largest covering around 4%. Sequenced sample: blood. Receptors were obtained from a woman aged 40 to 50 with Graves' ophthalmopathy.

V usage is TRBV11-1 and J usage is TRBJ2-5; either TRBD1 or TRBD2 may fit D (5 bases each). V shed 0 bases and J shed 3 bases, with 17 bases lying between them. The germline gives CDR1 SGHAT, CDR2 FQDESV (reference sequence). There are 17 residues in the CDR3. The DNA of the CDR3 is TGTGCCAGCAGCTTAGCGAGGGGTGGGATCGGAGAAGAGACCCAGTACTTC. Its translation is CASSLARGGIGEETQYF.

This clonotype has only one observation. The chain combines TRBV6-5 with TRBJ1-2; D call uncertain. The CDR3 is 16 amino acids. V was shortened by 2 bases and J by 4 bases, with 17 bases between the two germline ends. Per germline, CDR1 MNHEY and CDR2 SVGAGI. CDR3 coding DNA: TGTGCCAGCAGTTACACTCTGACATTCCGGGGCTATGGCTACACCTTC. Its protein is CASSYTLTFRGYGYTF.

This clonotype has ten or more counts. The CDR3 is CASSGDPSGRFYEQYF. The CDR3 bases are TGTGCCAGCAGTGGGGATCCTAGCGGGAGGTTCTACGAGCAGTACTTC. V is TRBV2 and J is TRBJ2-7, with 11 bases aligning to TRBD2. After removal of 4 bases from V and 3 bases from J, the junction contained 8 bases not matched to a gene. CDR3 length equals 16 residues. Looked up from germline, CDR1 is SNHLY and CDR2 is FYNNEI.